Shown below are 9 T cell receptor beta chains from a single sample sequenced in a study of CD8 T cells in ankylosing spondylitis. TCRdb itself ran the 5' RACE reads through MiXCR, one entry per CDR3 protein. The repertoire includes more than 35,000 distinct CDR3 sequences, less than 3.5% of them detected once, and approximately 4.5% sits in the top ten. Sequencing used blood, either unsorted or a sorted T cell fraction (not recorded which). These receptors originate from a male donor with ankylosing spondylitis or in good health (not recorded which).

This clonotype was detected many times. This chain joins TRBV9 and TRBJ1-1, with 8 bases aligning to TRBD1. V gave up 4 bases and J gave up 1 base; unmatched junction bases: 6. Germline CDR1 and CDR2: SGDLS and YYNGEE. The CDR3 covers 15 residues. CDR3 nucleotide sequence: TGTGCCAGCAGCCCTGGGGACAGGAGGAACACTGAAGCTTTCTTT. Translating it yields CASSPGDRRNTEAFF. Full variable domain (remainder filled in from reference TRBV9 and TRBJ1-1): DSGVTQTPKHLITATGQRVTLRCSPRSGDLSVYWYQQSLDQGLQFLIQYYNGEERAKGNILERFSAQQFPDLHSELNLSSLELGDSALYFCASSPGDRRNTEAFFGQGTRLTVV.

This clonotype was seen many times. The CDR3 DNA sequence: TGTGCCAGCAGCGTAATGGGGGCGGGAGGCCTGGAGACCCAGTACTTC. It yields the protein CASSVMGAGGLETQYF. V gene TRBV9 combines with J gene TRBJ2-5; 8 nucleotides agree with TRBD2. V gave up 1 base and J gave up 5 bases; unmatched junction bases: 10. The CDR3 consists of 16 residues. Germline V gene lookup returns CDR1 SGDLS and CDR2 YYNGEE.

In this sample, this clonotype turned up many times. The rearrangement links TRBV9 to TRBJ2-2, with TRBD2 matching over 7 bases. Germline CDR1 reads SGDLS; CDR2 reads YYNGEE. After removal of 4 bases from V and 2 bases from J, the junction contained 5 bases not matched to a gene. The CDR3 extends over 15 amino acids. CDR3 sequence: CASSPASGNTGELFF. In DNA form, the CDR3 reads TGTGCCAGCAGCCCTGCTAGCGGCAACACCGGGGAGCTGTTTTTT. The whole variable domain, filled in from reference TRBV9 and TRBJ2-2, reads DSGVTQTPKHLITATGQRVTLRCSPRSGDLSVYWYQQSLDQGLQFLIQYYNGEERAKGNILERFSAQQFPDLHSELNLSSLELGDSALYFCASSPASGNTGELFFGEGSRLTVL.

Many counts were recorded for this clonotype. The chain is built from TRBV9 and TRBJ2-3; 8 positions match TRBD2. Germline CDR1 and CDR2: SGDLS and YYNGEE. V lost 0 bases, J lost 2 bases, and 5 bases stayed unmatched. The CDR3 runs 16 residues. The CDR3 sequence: CASSVEAGGITDTQYF. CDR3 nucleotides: TGTGCCAGCAGCGTAGAGGCGGGAGGAATCACAGATACGCAGTATTTT.

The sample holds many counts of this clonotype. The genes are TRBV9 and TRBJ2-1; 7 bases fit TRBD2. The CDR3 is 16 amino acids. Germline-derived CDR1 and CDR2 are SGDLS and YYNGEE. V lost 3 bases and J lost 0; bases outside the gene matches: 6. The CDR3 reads CASSARGGSSYNEQFF. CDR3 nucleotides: TGTGCCAGCAGCGCGCGGGGCGGGAGCTCCTACAATGAGCAGTTCTTC.

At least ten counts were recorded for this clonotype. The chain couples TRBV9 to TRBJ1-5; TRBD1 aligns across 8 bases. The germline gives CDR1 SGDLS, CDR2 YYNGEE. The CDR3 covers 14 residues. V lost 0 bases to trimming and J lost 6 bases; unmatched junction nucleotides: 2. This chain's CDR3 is CASSVGQGPQPQHF. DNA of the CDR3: TGTGCCAGCAGCGTAGGACAGGGGCCTCAGCCCCAGCATTTT.

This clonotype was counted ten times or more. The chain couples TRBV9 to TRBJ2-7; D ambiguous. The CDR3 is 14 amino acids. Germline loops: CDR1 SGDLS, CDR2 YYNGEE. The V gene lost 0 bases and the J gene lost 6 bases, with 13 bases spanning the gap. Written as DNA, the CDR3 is TGTGCCAGCAGCGTAGCAACGGACCTGGCCGAGCAGTACTTC. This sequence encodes CASSVATDLAEQYF.

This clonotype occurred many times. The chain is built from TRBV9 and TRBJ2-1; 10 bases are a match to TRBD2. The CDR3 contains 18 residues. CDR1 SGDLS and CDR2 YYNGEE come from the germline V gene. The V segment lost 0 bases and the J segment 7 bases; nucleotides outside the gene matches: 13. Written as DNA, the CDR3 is TGTGCCAGCAGCGTAGCCCTAGCGGGAGCGGCTTCGATGAATGAGCAGTTCTTC. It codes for CASSVALAGAASMNEQFF.

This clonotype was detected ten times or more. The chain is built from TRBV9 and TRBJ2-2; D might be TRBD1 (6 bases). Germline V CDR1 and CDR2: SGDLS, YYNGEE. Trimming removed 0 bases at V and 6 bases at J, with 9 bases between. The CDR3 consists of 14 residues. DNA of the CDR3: TGTGCCAGCAGCGTAGAGTGGGGGCCCGGGGAGCTGTTTTTT. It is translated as CASSVEWGPGELFF.